Following are 29 T cell receptor beta chains from one sample sequenced in a study of OX40 agonist ivuxolimab in advanced cancers. Libraries were prepared by immunoSEQ multiplex PCR; TCRdb keeps only in-frame clonotypes and omits some of them. The sample shows about 79,000 clones, roughly 88% of them seen only once. The sequenced sample was CD4+ or CD8+ T cells sorted from blood, obtained in a trial of the OX40 agonist ivuxolimab. Receptor source: an adult with an advanced solid tumor such as melanoma, head and neck, liver or kidney cancer.

This clone was observed a single time. V and J are TRBV30 and TRBJ2-7, with TRBD1 as a possible D gene (6 bases). Trimming cost V 2 bases and J 0 bases, with 8 bases left between them. Germline CDR1 is GTSNPN and CDR2 is SVGIG (reference sequence). CDR3 length: 13 residues. CDR3 region: CAWSTGTSYEQYF. In nucleotides, the CDR3 is TGTGCCTGGAGTACAGGGACCTCCTACGAGCAGTACTTC.

The gene calls are TRBV9 and TRBJ1-1; tentatively, D is TRBD1 (5 bases). CDR1 is SGDLS, CDR2 YYNGEE, per germline. The CDR3 has 14 residues. V lost 0 bases and J lost 0, with 6 bases in between. The CDR3 coding sequence is TGTGCCAGCAGCGTAGGACAGATGAACACTGAAGCTTTCTTT. This encodes CASSVGQMNTEAFF.

The gene calls are TRBV27 and TRBJ1-3, with unresolved D. The CDR3 spans 16 residues. Germline CDR1 is MNHEY and CDR2 is SMNVEV (reference sequence). The V and J ends lost 4 bases and 5 bases respectively, with 18 bases between them. CDR3 DNA: TGTGCCAGCAGTTCGACTCTAGGGCGGGGTAGAAACACCATATATTTT. It is translated as CASSSTLGRGRNTIYF.

This clone was found once. The gene calls are TRBV19 and TRBJ2-3; 7 nucleotides agree with TRBD1. The CDR3 is 14 amino acids. The germline CDR1 and CDR2 sequences are LNHDA and SQIVND (reference sequence). With V trimmed by 4 bases and J by 9 bases, 10 bases remained unmatched. CDR3 loop: CASSTETQGDTQYF. DNA for the CDR3: TGTGCCAGTAGTACGGAAACTCAGGGGGACACGCAGTATTTT.

V usage is TRBV5-5 and J usage is TRBJ2-4, with D uncertain. V was shortened by 0 bases and J by 5 bases, with 6 bases between the two germline ends. Per the germline V gene, CDR1 is SGHKS and CDR2 is YYEKEE (reference sequence). This CDR3 is 13 amino acids long. The CDR3 nucleotides are TGTGCCAGCAGCTTGGTGGGCCAAAACATTCAGTACTTC. Its translation: CASSLVGQNIQYF. Together with reference TRBV5-5 and TRBJ2-4, the CDR3 gives the full variable domain: DAGVTQSPTHLIKTRGQQVTLRCSPISGHKSVSWYQQVLGQGPQFIFQYYEKEERGRGNFPDRFSARQFPNYSSELNVNALLLGDSALYLCASSLVGQNIQYFGAGTRLSVL.

This chain links TRBV28 with TRBJ2-1; 8 positions match TRBD2. J was trimmed by 7 bases and V by 7 bases; bases with no gene match: 18. Germline V gives CDR1 MDHEN, CDR2 SYDVKM. The CDR3 has 17 residues. The CDR3 spells CASTPASGAGDRNEQFF. The CDR3 DNA reads TGTGCCAGCACTCCTGCTTCAGGAGCGGGAGACCGGAATGAGCAGTTCTTC.

The rearrangement uses TRBV6-1 and TRBJ2-7; D may be TRBD1 (6 bases). This CDR3 is 12 amino acids long. The V and J ends lost 6 bases and 5 bases respectively, with 11 bases between them. From germline, CDR1 is MNHNS and CDR2 SASEGT. The CDR3 nucleotides are TGTGCCAGCAGGACAGGAGGACACGAGCAGTACTTC. Its translation is CASRTGGHEQYF.

V usage is TRBV7-2 and J usage is TRBJ2-7; the D is unclear. The germline V gene encodes CDR1 SGHTA and CDR2 FQGNSA. The CDR3 sequence is 13 residues long. Between the trimmed V and J ends, which lost 5 bases and 3 bases, there was a span of 11 bases. CDR3 sequence reads: CASSHDFNYEQYF. Written as DNA, the CDR3 is TGTGCCAGCAGCCACGATTTCAACTACGAGCAGTACTTC.

V and J are TRBV5-1 and TRBJ1-1; weak D call: TRBD1 (6 bases). CDR3 length equals 13 residues. Germline V gene lookup returns CDR1 SGHRS and CDR2 YFSETQ. Trimming shortened V by 4 bases and J by 6 bases, and 13 bases separated the two germline ends. CDR3 DNA: TGCGCCAGCAGCAAGTACAGGGACGCTGAAGCTTTCTTT. Translated: CASSKYRDAEAFF.

The rearrangement joins TRBV27 to TRBJ2-2; 11 bases are a match to TRBD1. Trimming removed 2 bases from V and 7 bases from J; junction bases left unmatched: 3. The CDR3 spans 15 residues. Per the germline V gene, CDR1 is MNHEY and CDR2 is SMNVEV (reference sequence). The CDR3 reads CASSLGQGAYGELFF. For the CDR3, the DNA is TGTGCCAGCAGTTTAGGACAGGGGGCTTACGGGGAGCTGTTTTTT.

The chain couples TRBV14 to TRBJ1-6; no reliable D call. From germline, CDR1 is SGHDN and CDR2 FVKESK. The V gene lost 4 bases and the J gene lost 9 bases, with 19 bases spanning the gap. The CDR3 length is 16 residues. In DNA, the CDR3 is TGTGCCAGCAGCCCCCGATCGTTCCTGAATCGTTCACCCCTCCACTTT. Its protein is CASSPRSFLNRSPLHF.

This chain uses TRBV11-2 with TRBJ2-1; unclear D gene. V dropped 2 bases and J dropped 5 bases, with 10 bases sitting between them. The CDR3 has 14 residues. Germline assignment: CDR1 SGHAT and CDR2 FQNNGV. This chain's CDR3 is CASSLLGVNNEQFF. As DNA, the CDR3 is TGTGCCAGCAGCTTATTGGGCGTGAACAATGAGCAGTTCTTC.

The sample holds one count of this clone. The chain recombines TRBV7-2 with TRBJ2-1; D might be TRBD1 (6 bases). CDR1 SGHTA and CDR2 FQGNSA come from the germline V gene. Trimming left V 4 bases short and J 0 bases short, with 10 bases between. CDR3 length equals 15 residues. The CDR3 DNA reads TGTGCCAGCAGCTGGGGGCCCCCCTCCTACAATGAGCAGTTCTTC. This encodes CASSWGPPSYNEQFF. The variable domain in full, with the rest retrieved from reference TRBV7-2 and TRBJ2-1, is GAGVSQSPSNKVTEKGKDVELRCDPISGHTALYWYRQSLGQGLEFLIYFQGNSAPDKSGLPSDRFSAERTGGSVSTLTIQRTQQEDSAVYLCASSWGPPSYNEQFFGPGTRLTVL.

The chain combines TRBV11-3 with TRBJ2-1; 7 bases agree with TRBD1. CDR1 is SGHNT and CDR2 is YENEEA in the germline V gene. V dropped 4 bases and J dropped 5; count of bases not matched to a gene: 8. The CDR3 length is 15 residues. The CDR3 nucleotides are TGTGCCAGCAGCTCAGCTGTTGACAGGGACAATGAGCAGTTCTTC. It codes for CASSSAVDRDNEQFF. The entire variable domain, with the rest obtained from reference TRBV11-3 and TRBJ2-1, is as follows: EAGVVQSPRYKIIEKKQPVAFWCNPISGHNTLYWYLQNLGQGPELLIRYENEEAVDDSQLPKDRFSAERLKGVDSTLKIQPAELGDSAVYLCASSSAVDRDNEQFFGPGTRLTVL.

The chain uses TRBV10-1 and TRBJ2-3; 9 bases align to TRBD2. This CDR3 is built from 14 residues. CDR1 is WNHNN and CDR2 is SYGVQD in the germline V gene (reference sequence). The junction had 5 bases not matched to a gene; V was cut back by 5 bases and J by 5 bases. CDR3 residues: CASSPGLALDTQYF. Written as DNA, the CDR3 is TGCGCCAGCAGTCCGGGACTAGCCCTAGATACGCAGTATTTT.

The chain combines TRBV6-5 with TRBJ2-7; possible D gene TRBD1, 6 bases. V shed 4 bases and J shed 2 bases, with 12 bases lying between them. Looked up from germline, CDR1 is MNHEY and CDR2 is SVGAGI. The CDR3 covers 14 residues. CDR3 in DNA: TGTGCCAGCAGTTCGATAGGACAGACCTACGAGCAGTACTTC. This gives the protein CASSSIGQTYEQYF.

This clone was counted between two and nine times. In DNA, the CDR3 is TGTGCCATCAGTGAGTCTCTGACTGAAGCTTTCTTT. Translating it yields CAISESLTEAFF. The rearrangement links TRBV10-3 to TRBJ1-1; D unclear. Germline loops: CDR1 ENHRY, CDR2 SYGVKD. The CDR3 totals 12 residues. V was shortened by 0 bases and J by 5 bases, with 4 bases between the two germline ends.

The V gene is TRBV5-1, the J gene TRBJ2-3; perhaps TRBD1 as D (7 bases). The CDR3 is 14 amino acids. CDR1 and CDR2 from the germline V gene are SGHRS and YFSETQ. Between the trimmed V and J ends, which lost 3 bases and 6 bases, there was a span of 14 bases. The CDR3 coding sequence is TGCGCCAGCAGCTCGACAGGGAGGCGGGATACGCAGTATTTT. Translating it yields CASSSTGRRDTQYF.

This chain links TRBV19 with TRBJ2-7; D remains ambiguous. The CDR3 contains 14 residues. Trimming cost V 2 bases and J 7 bases, with 15 bases left between them. Per germline, CDR1 LNHDA and CDR2 SQIVND (reference sequence). The CDR3 reads CASSISRLLGEQYF. The CDR3 DNA reads TGTGCCAGTAGTATATCTCGACTCCTCGGGGAGCAGTACTTC.

CDR3 residues: CASSVGGATGELFF. The CDR3, as DNA: TGTGCCAGCAGTGTTGGCGGAGCCACCGGGGAGCTGTTTTTT. V usage is TRBV2 and J usage is TRBJ2-2; D not resolved. Germline CDR1 and CDR2: SNHLY and FYNNEI. The CDR3 loop spans 14 amino acids. V dropped 4 bases and J dropped 4 bases, with 10 bases sitting between them. The whole variable domain, remainder taken from reference TRBV2 and TRBJ2-2, is EPEVTQTPSHQVTQMGQEVILRCVPISNHLYFYWYRQILGQKVEFLVSFYNNEISEKSEIFDDQFSVERPDGSNFTLKIRSTKLEDSAMYFCASSVGGATGELFFGEGSRLTVL.

This sequence joins TRBV7-9 and TRBJ2-3; TRBD2 agrees at 11 bases. Germline CDR1 and CDR2: SEHNR and FQNEAQ (reference sequence). The CDR3 runs to 16 residues. Trimming removed 4 bases from V and 4 bases from J; junction bases left unmatched: 7. The CDR3 nucleotides read TGTGCCAGCAGCTCCTCCACTAGCGGGAGCCCAGATACGCAGTATTTT. It is translated as CASSSSTSGSPDTQYF.

The chain has TRBV28 and TRBJ2-7; D may be TRBD2 (5 bases). CDR3 size: 14 residues. Germline loops: CDR1 MDHEN, CDR2 SYDVKM. The CDR3 loop reads CSVGLDSRSYEQYF. For the CDR3, the DNA is TGTTCCGTGGGGTTGGACTCGCGCTCCTACGAGCAGTACTTC.

The V call is TRBV28, the J call TRBJ2-1; a weak D match, TRBD1 (5 bases). Deletions cut 3 bases from V and 7 bases from J, with 13 bases between. The germline V gene has CDR1 MDHEN and CDR2 SYDVKM. The CDR3 has 14 amino acids. The CDR3 DNA reads TGTGCCAGCAGTTTGTTGCAGGGAAGGAATGAGCAGTTCTTC. The encoded protein is CASSLLQGRNEQFF. Variable domain in full (rest from reference TRBV28 and TRBJ2-1): DVKVTQSSRYLVKRTGEKVFLECVQDMDHENMFWYRQDPGLGLRLIYFSYDVKMKEKGDIPEGYSVSREKKERFSLILESASTNQTSMYLCASSLLQGRNEQFFGPGTRLTVL.

This clone was counted a single time. Here the CDR3 reads CASSWLGQSSYEQYF. In DNA form, the CDR3 reads TGTGCCAGCAGTTGGTTAGGGCAGAGCTCCTACGAGCAGTACTTC. The chain uses TRBV28 and TRBJ2-7; no firm D call. CDR1 is MDHEN and CDR2 is SYDVKM in the germline V gene. The CDR3 is 15 residues long. Trimming took off 4 bases at V and 0 bases at J, with 13 bases between the two ends.

The V and J genes are TRBV19 and TRBJ2-1; D unresolved. This CDR3 has 17 amino acids. The V and J ends lost 2 bases and 6 bases respectively, with 20 bases between them. The germline CDR1 and CDR2 sequences are LNHDA and SQIVND (reference sequence). The CDR3 bases are TGTGCCAGTAGTATATGGCAGCGACCCATTCCTCGCAATGAGCAGTTCTTC. Residues: CASSIWQRPIPRNEQFF. Combining the CDR3 with reference TRBV19 and TRBJ2-1 gives the whole variable domain DGGITQSPKYLFRKEGQNVTLSCEQNLNHDAMYWYRQDPGQGLRLIYYSQIVNDFQKGDIAEGYSVSREKKESFPLTVTSAQKNPTAFYLCASSIWQRPIPRNEQFFGPGTRLTVL.

The rearrangement links TRBV4-2 to TRBJ2-1, with TRBD1 as a possible D gene (5 bases). CDR1 and CDR2 from the germline V gene are LGHNA and YNFKEQ. Trimming shortened V by 6 bases and J by 7 bases, and 13 bases separated the two germline ends. The CDR3 is made up of 13 amino acids. The CDR3 reads CASRDTKVNEQFF. DNA for the CDR3: TGTGCCAGCAGGGACACAAAAGTTAATGAGCAGTTCTTC.

The chain employs TRBV6-6 and TRBJ2-7, with D possibly called TRBD1 or TRBD2 (5 bases each). CDR1 and CDR2 from the germline V gene are MNHNY and SVGAGI (reference sequence). This CDR3 has 14 amino acids. Trimming stripped 0 bases from V and 6 bases from J, with 12 bases between. The DNA of the CDR3 is TGTGCCAGCAGTTACTCGACCGAGAGGGGCGAGCAGTACTTC. Its protein is CASSYSTERGEQYF.

The genes are TRBV6-6 and TRBJ2-7, with D possibly TRBD2 on 6 matching bases. The CDR3 totals 13 residues. V was shortened by 8 bases and J by 3 bases, with 14 bases between the two germline ends. Germline V gene data show CDR1 as MNHNY and CDR2 as SVGAGI (reference sequence). DNA for the CDR3: TGTGCCAGCCTCAAGGCGGGAAGCTACGAGCAGTACTTC. Translating it yields CASLKAGSYEQYF.

This sequence joins TRBV2 and TRBJ2-1; TRBD1 aligns across 9 bases. Per germline, CDR1 SNHLY and CDR2 FYNNEI. The CDR3 runs 14 residues. Trimming took 3 bases from V and 5 from J; bases not matched to a gene: 2. CDR3 in DNA: TGTGCCAGCAGTGAGGGGACAGGGCACAATGAGCAGTTCTTC. Encoded protein: CASSEGTGHNEQFF.